The clone carrying this T cell receptor beta chain was recorded once. The table came from immunoSEQ multiplex PCR; TCRdb's copy has only in-frame clones and leaves some out. In the table there are hundreds of thousands of clones, about 86% of which are singletons. The data are from a study of Ad26.COV2.S vaccination and SARS-CoV-2 variants. Study-level background: Once, or twice with 56 days between doses, Ad26.COV2.S was given intramuscularly.

The treatment is: over 15 received Ad26.COV2.S at low or high dose, single or two shots; a few received placebo; per-sample allocation not given. It was on day 63 after the first vaccine or placebo injection that samples were taken. Germline loops: CDR1 SGHTA, CDR2 FQGNSA. V was pared by 5 bases and J by 5 bases, with 22 bases between. The CDR3 extends over 16 amino acids. The TCR comes from a person between 18 and 60 years old who received the Ad26.COV2.S COVID-19 vaccine or a placebo. The chain employs TRBV7-2 and TRBJ2-7; TRBD2 might be the D (5 bases). Source: peripheral blood, taken in a trial of Ad26.COV2.S vaccine versus placebo. Written as DNA, the CDR3 is TGTGCCAGCAGCAGAGGGTATCTAAGGAACTACGACGAGCAGTACTTC. The encoded protein is CASSRGYLRNYDEQYF.